Listed below are T cell receptor beta chains from one sample, sequenced in a study of blood T cell repertoires in COVID-19. Using immunoSEQ multiplex PCR, the repertoire was profiled, and TCRdb retains in-frame clones only, with some absent. Here the sample spans 25,000 to 30,000 clones, 81% being singletons. The sample consisted of peripheral blood. These receptors were obtained from a woman aged 55-69 years with acute or convalescent COVID-19. The CDR3 runs from the conserved cysteine through the conserved F or W. Fields, in order: J gene, D gene, clone size, V gene, CDR3 DNA, CDR3 protein. The D gene is left open where the match is weak. Clone size is shown for a subset of rows, as once, few, many or a class of expanded clone.

>TRBJ2-7|NA|many|TRBV18
TGTGCCAGCTCACTTGACAGTCTTCTCGAGCAGTACTTC
CASSLDSLLEQYF
>TRBJ2-6|NA|NA|TRBV27
TGTGCCAGCAGTTCGTCGACGGGGAACGTCCTGACTTTC
CASSSSTGNVLTF
>TRBJ1-2|TRBD1|few|TRBV2
TGTGCCAGCAACCCAGGGGGCTATGGCTACACCTTC
CASNPGGYGYTF
>TRBJ1-1|NA|once|TRBV18
TGTGCCAGCTCACGCTTACAGGGCCCTGAAGCTTTCTTT
CASSRLQGPEAFF
>TRBJ2-7|NA|NA|TRBV28
TGTGCCAGCAGCAAAAACAGGGTTGGTGCCTACGAGCAGTACTTC
CASSKNRVGAYEQYF
>TRBJ1-2|TRBD1|NA|TRBV6-1
TGTGCCAGCAGTGAACACGGACAGGGACGCTACACCTTC
CASSEHGQGRYTF
>TRBJ2-7|TRBD1|NA|TRBV2
TGTGCCAGCAGTGGTGGGGGACAGGGCTCCTACGAGCAGTACTTC
CASSGGGQGSYEQYF
>TRBJ1-1|TRBD1|NA|TRBV18
TGTGCCAGCTCCCCTCAATCGGACAGGGCAACAAAAGCTTTCTTT
CASSPQSDRATKAFF
>TRBJ1-2|TRBD1|NA|TRBV5-6
TGTGCCAGCAGCTCGGGGACAGGGACCCTAAACTATGGCTACACCTTC
CASSSGTGTLNYGYTF
>TRBJ2-7|TRBD1|NA|TRBV6-1
TGTGCCAGCAGTTCCCGGACAGGGGTCCCCTACGAGCAGTACTTC
CASSSRTGVPYEQYF
>TRBJ2-2|TRBD1|NA|TRBV4-1
TGCGCCAGCAGCCAAATACAGGGGTTTGCCGGGGAGCTGTTTTTT
CASSQIQGFAGELFF
>TRBJ2-7|TRBD1|NA|TRBV7-8
TGTGCCAGCAAGGGACAGGGGGCCAACGAGCAGTACTTC
CASKGQGANEQYF
>TRBJ1-5|TRBD1|few|TRBV7-8
TGTGCCAGCAGCTTAGTGGACAGGGGGCTGACTCAGCCCCAGCATTTT
CASSLVDRGLTQPQHF
>TRBJ1-3|TRBD1|NA|TRBV4-2
TGTGCCAGCAGCCAAGAGGACAGGGCGGGAGGAAACACCATATATTTT
CASSQEDRAGGNTIYF
>TRBJ2-1|TRBD2|NA|TRBV9
TGTGCCAGCAGCCCCGGGACTAGTGGGGGTGAGCAGTTCTTC
CASSPGTSGGEQFF
>TRBJ1-2|TRBD1|once|TRBV19
TGTGCCAGTAGCGCCGGGACAGCCCACTACACCTTC
CASSAGTAHYTF
>TRBJ1-3|NA|NA|TRBV30
TGTGCCTGGAAGGGGGGGGCGCGTCAAATGAACACCATATATTTT
CAWKGGARQMNTIYF
>TRBJ2-1|NA|NA|TRBV18
TGTGCCAGCTCACCTCCGTACAATGAGCAGTTCTTC
CASSPPYNEQFF
>TRBJ2-1|TRBD1|NA|TRBV24-1
TGTGCCACCAGTGTCAGGACAGGGTTGCGCAATGAGCAGTTCTTC
CATSVRTGLRNEQFF
>TRBJ2-3|TRBD2|NA|TRBV19
TGTGCCAGTAGTATAGCCCTAGCGGCGGGCACAGATACGCAGTATTTT
CASSIALAAGTDTQYF
>TRBJ2-1|TRBD1|few|TRBV5-1
TGCGCCAGCAGATCCGGGACAGGGACCAATGAGCAGTTCTTC
CASRSGTGTNEQFF
>TRBJ1-3|NA|NA|TRBV28
TGTGCCAGCAGTTCGCCCACAGGGAGCTCTGGAAACACCATATATTTT
CASSSPTGSSGNTIYF
>TRBJ2-7|NA|once|TRBV7-6
TGTGCCAGCAGCTTACAAGCAGGGGTTTTGGGCGAGCAGTACTTC
CASSLQAGVLGEQYF
>TRBJ2-1|NA|NA|TRBV6-5
NA
CASSYAGNFGNEQFF
>TRBJ1-2|NA|few|TRBV29-1
TGCAGCGTTGAAATGAGCAGGGGTCACTATGGCTACACCTTC
CSVEMSRGHYGYTF
>TRBJ2-7|NA|NA|TRBV11-2
TGTGCCAGCAAGGGAGGCCAAAAAGGCGAGCAGTACTTC
CASKGGQKGEQYF
>TRBJ1-4|TRBD1|NA|TRBV5-1
TGCGCCAGCAGCCCGGGACAGGGTACCGCAACTAATGAAAAACTGTTTTTT
CASSPGQGTATNEKLFF
>TRBJ2-5|TRBD1|NA|TRBV7-9
TGTGCCACACAGGGGATCGGGACAGAGACCCAGTACTTC
CATQGIGTETQYF
>TRBJ1-3|TRBD1|NA|TRBV10-3
TGTGCCATCAGACCGGGACAGGGAAACACCATATATTTT
CAIRPGQGNTIYF
>TRBJ2-2|NA|NA|TRBV6-6
TGTGCCTCTTCGGTCCAGGGGAACACCGGGGAGCTGTTTTTT
CASSVQGNTGELFF
>TRBJ2-7|NA|NA|TRBV5-1
TGCGCCAGCAGCTTCTCTTCCCCTACCTACGAGCAGTACTTC
CASSFSSPTYEQYF
>TRBJ2-5|NA|NA|TRBV24-1
TGTGCCACCAGTGACGGGGGAGGAGAGACCCAGTACTTC
CATSDGGGETQYF
>TRBJ1-4|TRBD1|NA|TRBV28
TGTGCCAGCAGTTTAAGGCAGGGGGATGAAAAACTGTTTTTT
CASSLRQGDEKLFF
>TRBJ2-7|NA|NA|TRBV4-1
TGCGCCAGCAGCCAAGCTACTGACAGTTCGCGTCCCTCCTACGAGCAGTACTTC
CASSQATDSSRPSYEQYF
>TRBJ1-1|TRBD1|NA|TRBV4-1
TGCGCCAGCAGCCAAGACCGCGGGACAGATGACATGAACACTGAAGCTTTCTTT
CASSQDRGTDDMNTEAFF
>TRBJ1-2|TRBD1|few|TRBV3-1/TRBV3-2
TGTGCCAGCAGCCCCCGGACAGGGGCTGGCTACACCTTC
CASSPRTGAGYTF
>TRBJ2-5|TRBD2|NA|TRBV9
TGTGCCAGCAGCCCAGCTCCGACTAGCGGGGGGGAGACCCAGTACTTC
CASSPAPTSGGETQYF
>TRBJ2-5|TRBD2|NA|TRBV28
TGTGCCAGCAGTTTAGCGGGGGGTGGAAAGAGAGAGACCCAGTACTTC
CASSLAGGGKRETQYF
>TRBJ2-7|TRBD1|once|TRBV9
TGTGCCAGCAGCACAGGACAGGGGAGAGGGGAGCAGTACTTC
CASSTGQGRGEQYF
>TRBJ2-5|TRBD1|NA|TRBV4-2
TGTGCCAGCAGCCTCTGGGACAGGGCTGAAGAGACCCAGTACTTC
CASSLWDRAEETQYF
>TRBJ1-5|TRBD1|few|TRBV7-9
TGTGCCAGCAGCTCCGGGACAGGAAATCAGCCCCAGCATTTT
CASSSGTGNQPQHF
>TRBJ2-1|TRBD1|NA|TRBV18
TGTGCCAGCTCACCCCCGGACAGGGGGGATGAGCAGTTCTTC
CASSPPDRGDEQFF
>TRBJ2-1|NA|NA|TRBV9
TGTGCCAGCAGCGCGAGCGAGACAGGGAGGTCAGGGTCCTACAATGAGCAGTTCTTC
CASSASETGRSGSYNEQFF
>TRBJ1-6|TRBD1|NA|TRBV6-6
TGTGCCAGCAGGATAACAGGGGTTAATTCACCCCTCCACTTT
CASRITGVNSPLHF
>TRBJ2-2|TRBD1|NA|TRBV6-6
TGTGCCAGCAGTCAGTCCGGGACAGCGAACACCGGGGAGCTGTTTTTT
CASSQSGTANTGELFF
>TRBJ2-3|NA|medium-sized|TRBV30
TGTGCCTGGACCCCCCCCTACCACACAGATACGCAGTATTTT
CAWTPPYHTDTQYF
>TRBJ1-5|TRBD1|once|TRBV27
TGTGCCAGCAGTCCCGGACAGGTCCGGAGTCAGCCCCAGCATTTT
CASSPGQVRSQPQHF
>TRBJ2-2|TRBD1|NA|TRBV2
TGTGCCAGCAGAGGGACAGGGGACACCGGGGAGCTGTTTTTT
CASRGTGDTGELFF
>TRBJ1-1|NA|NA|TRBV4-1
TGCGCCAGCAGCCAAGAAGTCGCCCTAGGGGGCACTGAAGCTTTCTTT
CASSQEVALGGTEAFF
>TRBJ2-1|TRBD2|NA|TRBV2
TGTGCCAGCAGTGTTAGCGGGGGCACCTACAATGAGCAGTTCTTC
CASSVSGGTYNEQFF
>TRBJ2-5|TRBD1|NA|TRBV5-1
TGCGCCAGCAGCTCCGCCGGGACAGGGGGCGACGAGACCCAGTACTTC
CASSSAGTGGDETQYF
>TRBJ2-2|TRBD2|NA|TRBV29-1
TGCAGCGAGCGGGGGGCGGGCACCGGGGAGCTGTTTTTT
CSERGAGTGELFF
>TRBJ1-1|NA|once|TRBV7-3
TGTGCCAGCAGCCTGGACAGGAACACTGAAGCTTTCTTT
CASSLDRNTEAFF
>TRBJ2-1|NA|NA|TRBV20-1
TGCAGTGCTAGTAAAGGGGTCAGCTCCTACAATGAGCAGTTCTTC
CSASKGVSSYNEQFF
>TRBJ1-4|NA|NA|TRBV6-5
TGTGCCAGCACGAACACCGAAAAACTGTTTTTT
CASTNTEKLFF